These 24 T cell receptor beta chains share one sample of origin, sequenced in a study of CD8+ T cells in alopecia areata. Treatment meaning: oral pan-JAK inhibitor, 5-10 mg twice daily. The study team obtained lesional scalp punch biopsies and peripheral blood from alopecia areata patients. Extraction of RNA preceded its reverse transcription into cDNA, which served as the sequencing template. Measured with immunoSEQ multiplex PCR; TCRdb has only the in-frame clones, and not every one. The sample consists of over 3,500 clones, roughly 60% of them appearing once. This specimen was skin, taken at approximately week 37, from a patient treated with tofacitinib. The receptors here all came from a human donor with alopecia areata.

This clone has just a few counts. The chain uses TRBV15 and TRBJ2-1; D is undetermined. V dropped 0 bases and J dropped 1 base, with 10 bases sitting between them. The CDR3 consists of 16 residues. Germline V gene data show CDR1 as LNHNV and CDR2 as YYDKDF (reference sequence). This chain's CDR3 is CATSRDQLVSYNEQFF. The CDR3 bases are TGTGCCACCAGCAGAGATCAGCTAGTTTCCTACAATGAGCAGTTCTTC. The full variable domain, its missing parts supplied by reference TRBV15 and TRBJ2-1, is DAMVIQNPRYQVTQFGKPVTLSCSQTLNHNVMYWYQQKSSQAPKLLFHYYDKDFNNEADTPDNFQSRRPNTSFCFLDIRSPGLGDTAMYLCATSRDQLVSYNEQFFGPGTRLTVL.

The chain uses TRBV19 and TRBJ2-7; 7 positions agree with TRBD2. The CDR3 contains 15 residues. V shed 6 bases, J shed 2 bases, and the junction held 10 bases outside the gene matches. Looked up from germline, CDR1 is LNHDA and CDR2 is SQIVND (reference sequence). The CDR3 sequence: CASSPTLTSTYEQYF. The CDR3 bases are TGTGCCAGTAGCCCCACCTTGACTAGCACCTACGAGCAGTACTTC.

The gene calls are TRBV4-1 and TRBJ2-1; D not certain. Germline V gene lookup returns CDR1 MGHRA and CDR2 YSYEKL. The CDR3 is 14 amino acids. Trimming removed 1 base from V and 7 bases from J, with 11 bases in between. The DNA for the CDR3 is TGCGCCAGCAGCCAAGCTGTCATAGCTAATGAGCAGTTCTTC. Protein sequence: CASSQAVIANEQFF.

This clone was seen only a few times. The junction does not match germline at one end; this may be a read error. The J gene is TRBJ1-2, the V gene TRBV30; D remains ambiguous. Germline loops: CDR1 GTSNPN, CDR2 SVGIG (reference sequence). This CDR3 spans 12 amino acids. CDR3 sequence (DNA): TGTGCCTGGAGGGCCTGGGATGGGTTTCTTGCCTTC. It is translated as CAWRAWDGFLAF. The variable domain in full, completed from reference TRBV30 and TRBJ1-2, reads SQTIHQWPATLVQPVGSPLSLECTVEGTSNPNLYWYRQAAGRGLQLLFYSVGIGQISSEVPQNLSASRPQDRQFILSSKKLLLSDSGFYLCAWRAWDGFLAFGSGTRLTVV.

This rearrangement joins TRBV19 to TRBJ2-1; D ambiguous. V lost 5 bases, J lost 4 bases, and 15 bases lay in between. Germline CDR1 and CDR2: LNHDA and SQIVND (reference sequence). This CDR3 is 15 amino acids long. DNA of the CDR3: TGTGCCAGTAGTGCCTCGAGGACCGGGTACAATGAGCAGTTCTTC. Translation: CASSASRTGYNEQFF.

The rearrangement links TRBV30 to TRBJ2-7, with D possibly TRBD1 on 5 matching bases. The germline V gene has CDR1 GTSNPN and CDR2 SVGIG (reference sequence). Between the trimmed V and J ends, which lost 0 bases and 3 bases, there was a span of 12 bases. This CDR3 has 14 residues. The CDR3 coding sequence is TGTGCCTGGAGTGTTTGGGGCCTCGGCTACGAGCAGTACTTC. This codes for CAWSVWGLGYEQYF.

This clone was seen more than once but under ten times. V gene TRBV4-3 combines with J gene TRBJ1-5; possible D gene TRBD1, 5 bases. CDR1 is LGHNA, CDR2 YSLEER, per germline. The CDR3 loop spans 14 amino acids. V gave up 1 base and J gave up 6 bases, with 10 bases separating them. This CDR3 reads CASSQVRQFQPQHF. Here the CDR3 DNA reads TGCGCCAGCAGCCAAGTGCGACAGTTTCAGCCCCAGCATTTT.

The rearrangement joins TRBV21-1 to TRBJ1-5. TRBV21-1 is designated a pseudogene. CDR3 size: 17 residues. In DNA, the CDR3 is TGTGCCAGCAGCCAAGATACCAGAACCGGCGACAATCAGCCCCAGCATTTT. Amino acids: CASSQDTRTGDNQPQHF.

The chain has TRBV11-2 and TRBJ2-1; 14 positions agree with TRBD2. The CDR3 sequence is 19 residues long. Germline CDR1 is SGHAT and CDR2 is FQNNGV. V shed 5 bases and J 3 bases; nucleotides not matched to a gene: 12. In nucleotides, the CDR3 is TGTGCCAGCAGCCCGTGGGGGACTAGCGGGAGTAGTCTCTACAATGAGCAGTTCTTC. This translates into CASSPWGTSGSSLYNEQFF.

DNA for the CDR3: TGTGCCACCAGCAGAGATGGAAAGGGGCTCGATGAGCAGTTCTTC. Amino acid sequence: CATSRDGKGLDEQFF. The rearrangement uses TRBV15 and TRBJ2-1, with D tentatively TRBD1 (5 bases). V shed 0 bases and J shed 8 bases, with 14 bases lying between them. CDR1 is LNHNV and CDR2 is YYDKDF in the germline V gene (reference sequence). The CDR3 loop spans 15 amino acids.

The rearrangement uses TRBV5-8 and TRBJ2-5; D might be TRBD1 or TRBD2, each matching 5 bases. Near its end, the DNA agrees better with TRBJ2-7, so the J call may be wrong. The CDR3 has 13 residues. Germline CDR1 and CDR2: SGHTS and YDEGEE. CDR3 protein: CASSHGTDYEQYF. The CDR3 DNA sequence: TGTGCCAGCAGCCACGGGACGGACTACGAGCAGTACTTC.

The table lists this clone with a few counts. The chain carries TRBV28 and TRBJ2-7; no clear D. This CDR3 is built from 11 residues. Looked up from germline, CDR1 is MDHEN and CDR2 is SYDVKM. V was trimmed by 10 bases and J by 0 bases, leaving 7 bases between them. CDR3 loop: CATLRSYEQYF. In DNA, the CDR3 is TGTGCCACCCTCCGCTCCTACGAGCAGTACTTC.

The V call is TRBV29-1, the J call TRBJ1-1; weak D call: TRBD1 (6 bases). This CDR3 has 13 residues. V shed 2 bases and J shed 4 bases, with 11 bases lying between them. Germline CDR1 is SQVTM and CDR2 is ANQGSEA. The CDR3 protein is CSVESVGGTEAFF. The CDR3 DNA is TGCAGCGTTGAAAGCGTAGGGGGCACTGAAGCTTTCTTT.

This chain joins TRBV7-2 and TRBJ2-7; 8 bases are shared with TRBD2. With 1 base clipped from V and 5 bases from J, the junction kept 7 bases outside the gene matches. CDR1 is SGHTA, CDR2 FQGNSA, per germline. This CDR3 region has 15 residues. This CDR3 is CASSLDPGGGNEQYF. Written as DNA, the CDR3 is TGTGCCAGCAGCTTAGACCCGGGAGGGGGGAACGAGCAGTACTTC.

The chain joins TRBV15 to TRBJ1-1; D not resolved. This CDR3 contains 15 residues. The V and J ends lost 0 bases and 2 bases respectively, with 10 bases between them. Germline V CDR1 and CDR2: LNHNV, YYDKDF (reference sequence). CDR3 nucleotides: TGTGCCACCAGCAGAGATCGGGCAGTTAACACTGAAGCTTTCTTT. Translation: CATSRDRAVNTEAFF.

The chain employs TRBV5-1 and TRBJ2-2, with D maybe TRBD1 (6 bases). Germline CDR1 reads SGHRS; CDR2 reads YFSETQ. V shed 7 bases and J shed 1 base, with 11 bases lying between them. There are 14 residues in the CDR3. The CDR3 coding sequence is TGCGCCAGCTGCCGACAGGAGAACACCGGGGAGCTGTTTTTT. Protein: CASCRQENTGELFF. The full variable domain, completed using reference TRBV5-1 and TRBJ2-2, is KAGVTQTPRYLIKTRGQQVTLSCSPISGHRSVSWYQQTPGQGLQFLFEYFSETQRNKGNFPGRFSGRQFSNSRSEMNVSTLELGDSALYLCASCRQENTGELFFGEGSRLTVL.

This sequence joins TRBV14 and TRBJ2-1, with D possibly TRBD2 on 6 matching bases. CDR1 is SGHDN and CDR2 is FVKESK in the germline V gene. Trimming left V 3 bases short and J 10 bases short, with 19 bases between. This CDR3 is built from 15 residues. In nucleotides, the CDR3 is TGTGCCAGCAGCCAGGGGGGACCCAGATCGGAGGAGCAGTTCTTC. Translation gives CASSQGGPRSEEQFF.

This clone was counted a single time. DNA of the CDR3: TGTGCCAGCAGTCCCCGGGACAGGACTCACACCGGGGAGCTGTTTTTT. The encoded protein is CASSPRDRTHTGELFF. The gene calls are TRBV27 and TRBJ2-2, with 8 nucleotides matching TRBD1. This CDR3 region has 16 residues. CDR1 and CDR2 (germline): MNHEY, SMNVEV (reference sequence). V was pared by 5 bases and J by 3 bases, with 8 bases of the junction left unmatched.

This clone appeared a few times. J is TRBJ2-7 and V is TRBV11-2; 9 bases align to TRBD2. The J segment lost 3 bases and the V segment lost 2 bases, leaving 2 bases of the junction unmatched. The CDR3 totals 14 residues. Germline-derived CDR1 and CDR2 are SGHAT and FQNNGV. The CDR3 spells CASSLSSGNYEQYF. The CDR3 DNA follows: TGTGCCAGCAGCTTATCTAGCGGGAACTACGAGCAGTACTTC.

This clone was counted a few times. The J gene is TRBJ2-1, the V gene TRBV29-1; the D call may be TRBD1 or TRBD2 (5 bases each). Germline V lookup: CDR1 SQVTM, CDR2 ANQGSEA. Trimming cost V 8 bases and J 9 bases, with 23 bases left between them. The CDR3 runs to 14 residues. The CDR3 sequence is CSLLALARDSEQFF. The CDR3 nucleotides are TGCAGCCTTTTGGCCCTAGCCAGGGATAGTGAGCAGTTCTTC.

In its sample, this clone was seen a few times. The chain links TRBV18 to TRBJ2-2, with D unclear. This CDR3 is 16 amino acids long. The V and J ends lost 3 bases and 5 bases respectively, with 16 bases between them. Germline CDR1 KGHSH, CDR2 LQKENI. CDR3 residues: CASSPAPQAPTGELFF. CDR3 bases: TGTGCCAGCTCACCCGCCCCGCAGGCCCCAACCGGGGAGCTGTTTTTT. Supplemented by reference TRBV18 and TRBJ2-2, the full variable domain reads NAGVMQNPRHLVRRRGQEARLRCSPMKGHSHVYWYRQLPEEGLKFMVYLQKENIIDESGMPKERFSAEFPKEGPSILRIQQVVRGDSAAYFCASSPAPQAPTGELFFGEGSRLTVL.

The chain carries TRBV6-1 and TRBJ1-5; D is unresolved. The CDR3 totals 11 residues. Trimming removed 3 bases from V and 5 bases from J, with 2 bases in between. CDR1 and CDR2 from the germline V gene are MNHNS and SASEGT. The CDR3 DNA reads as TGTGCCAGCAGTGATTATCAGCCCCAGCATTTT. Amino acid sequence: CASSDYQPQHF.

The genes are TRBV7-9 and TRBJ2-1, with unresolved D. Germline loops: CDR1 SEHNR, CDR2 FQNEAQ (reference sequence). CDR3 length: 15 amino acids. The V end lost 3 bases, the J end lost 2 bases, and 11 bases lay between the germline ends. CDR3: CASSFETPTYNEQFF. CDR3 sequence (DNA): TGTGCCAGCAGCTTCGAGACGCCGACCTACAATGAGCAGTTCTTC.

The chain has TRBV2 and TRBJ2-5; D not certain. The J call is doubtful: the DNA matches TRBJ2-7 better. The germline CDR1 and CDR2 sequences are SNHLY and FYNNEI. The CDR3 is 13 amino acids. The CDR3 spells CASSPFSSYEQYF. The CDR3 nucleotides read TGTGCCAGCAGTCCTTTTAGCAGCTACGAGCAGTACTTC.